The next 19 T cell receptor beta chains were all read from a single sample in a study of blood T cell repertoires in COVID-19. Produced via immunoSEQ multiplex PCR; TCRdb's table is partial and in-frame only. The sample has more than 75,000 clones; 84% are singletons. What was sequenced was peripheral blood. The source of these receptors is a human donor in a cohort sampled during active COVID-19.

The chain links TRBV2 to TRBJ1-5; unclear D gene. The germline CDR1 and CDR2 sequences are SNHLY and FYNNEI. CDR3 length: 16 amino acids. V shed 4 bases and J shed 4 bases, with 17 bases lying between them. CDR3 amino acids: CASSVSAGNINQPQHF. The CDR3 DNA reads TGTGCCAGCAGTGTGTCGGCAGGAAATATTAATCAGCCCCAGCATTTT.

This sequence joins TRBV4-1 and TRBJ1-2, with 10 bases that match TRBD1. V was pared by 4 bases and J by 4 bases, with 9 bases of the junction left unmatched. Germline lookup yields CDR1 MGHRA and CDR2 YSYEKL. The CDR3 is 16 amino acids. The CDR3 region has the DNA TGCGCCAGCAGCCCCGGGACAGGGGCGTTGGGCTATGGCTACACCTTC. Translation: CASSPGTGALGYGYTF.

The chain recombines TRBV21-1 with TRBJ2-7; TRBD2 is the table's D call, not checked against the DNA. TRBV21-1 is termed a pseudogene. The CDR3 runs to 17 residues. Written as DNA, the CDR3 is TGTGCCAGCAGCAAAGGGGCAAGCGGGTCGAGCTCCTACGAGCAGTACTTC. Protein product: CASSKGASGSSSYEQYF.

J is TRBJ2-7 and V is TRBV5-1; TRBD1 matches 8 bases. V was clipped by 0 bases and J by 3 bases; unmatched bases: 5. The V gene's germline CDR1 is SGHRS and CDR2 YFSETQ. The CDR3 loop spans 15 amino acids. CDR3 DNA: TGCGCCAGCAGCTTGGCCCTACAGGGGGGCTACGAGCAGTACTTC. The encoded protein is CASSLALQGGYEQYF. Variable domain in full (rest from reference TRBV5-1 and TRBJ2-7): KAGVTQTPRYLIKTRGQQVTLSCSPISGHRSVSWYQQTPGQGLQFLFEYFSETQRNKGNFPGRFSGRQFSNSRSEMNVSTLELGDSALYLCASSLALQGGYEQYFGPGTRLTVT.

The V call is TRBV29-1, the J call TRBJ2-5; no reliable D call. Trimming cost V 4 bases and J 5 bases, with 11 bases left between them. Germline lookup yields CDR1 SQVTM and CDR2 ANQGSEA. The CDR3 contains 12 residues. The CDR3 sequence: CSVVKQFETQYF. For the CDR3, the DNA is TGCAGCGTTGTGAAACAGTTCGAGACCCAGTACTTC. Supplemented by reference TRBV29-1 and TRBJ2-5, the full variable domain reads SAVISQKPSRDICQRGTSLTIQCQVDSQVTMMFWYRQQPGQSLTLIATANQGSEATYESGFVIDKFPISRPNLTFSTLTVSNMSPEDSSIYLCSVVKQFETQYFGPGTRLLVL.

V and J are TRBV19 and TRBJ1-6; 10 bases line up with TRBD1. This CDR3 contains 15 residues. V lost 2 bases, J lost 7 bases, and 2 bases stayed unmatched. CDR1 and CDR2 (germline): LNHDA, SQIVND (reference sequence). CDR3 nucleotides: TGTGCCAGTAGTATAAAGACAGGGGGCAATTCACCCCTCCACTTT. Protein sequence: CASSIKTGGNSPLHF.

The DNA for the CDR3 is TGCAGCGTCGCAGGGGGCTACACTGAAGCTTTCTTT. Translation gives CSVAGGYTEAFF. The V gene is TRBV29-1, the J gene TRBJ1-1, with TRBD1 identical over 8 bases. The CDR3 totals 12 residues. Per germline, CDR1 SQVTM and CDR2 ANQGSEA. Trimming took 6 bases from V and 3 from J; bases not matched to a gene: 3.

The genes are TRBV7-8 and TRBJ1-5; no clear D. The CDR3 is made up of 13 amino acids. V was pared by 2 bases and J by 10 bases, with 12 bases between. Germline V CDR1 and CDR2: SGHVS, FQNEAQ. CDR3 loop: CASSLRGYGPQHF. CDR3 nucleotide sequence: TGTGCCAGCAGCTTAAGAGGGTATGGACCCCAGCATTTT.

V gene TRBV5-1 combines with J gene TRBJ2-7; 7 nucleotides agree with TRBD2. The germline gives CDR1 SGHRS, CDR2 YFSETQ. Germline trimming cut 3 bases from V and 2 bases from J; bases unmatched to any gene: 8. The CDR3 consists of 15 residues. CDR3 protein: CASSWGGTTAYEQYF. Here the CDR3 DNA reads TGCGCCAGCAGCTGGGGAGGGACTACGGCCTACGAGCAGTACTTC.

The genes are TRBV5-1 and TRBJ2-3, with no clear D. This CDR3 has 15 amino acids. Trimming removed 0 bases from V and 4 bases from J, with 12 bases in between. Germline-derived CDR1 and CDR2 are SGHRS and YFSETQ. This CDR3 is CASSLASLVADTQYF. The CDR3 region has the DNA TGCGCCAGCAGCTTGGCTAGTTTGGTTGCAGATACGCAGTATTTT.

This sequence joins TRBV7-2 and TRBJ2-7; 8 nucleotides align to TRBD2. This CDR3 region has 13 residues. Germline-derived CDR1 and CDR2 are SGHTA and FQGNSA. J lost 12 bases, V lost 4 bases, and 11 bases had no gene match. CDR3 residues: CASSSRTSSQGYF. As DNA, the CDR3 is TGTGCCAGCAGCTCAAGGACTAGCTCCCAGGGGTACTTC. Supplemented by reference TRBV7-2 and TRBJ2-7, the full variable domain reads GAGVSQSPSNKVTEKGKDVELRCDPISGHTALYWYRQSLGQGLEFLIYFQGNSAPDKSGLPSDRFSAERTGGSVSTLTIQRTQQEDSAVYLCASSSRTSSQGYFGPGTRLTVT.

Written as DNA, the CDR3 is TGCGCCAGCAGCTTGGGTAGGGGGAACTATGGCTACACCTTC. Translation gives CASSLGRGNYGYTF. This chain joins TRBV5-1 and TRBJ1-2; D perhaps matches TRBD1 (6 bases). CDR3 length: 14 amino acids. Germline assignment: CDR1 SGHRS and CDR2 YFSETQ. V was cut by 0 bases and J by 2 bases, with 8 bases left in between.

The gene calls are TRBV9 and TRBJ2-3, with D maybe TRBD2 (5 bases). This CDR3 contains 14 residues. Germline V lookup: CDR1 SGDLS, CDR2 YYNGEE. Trimming left V 3 bases short and J 5 bases short, with 13 bases between. The CDR3 DNA reads as TGTGCCAGCAGCGGTACCCGGACTGGAGATACGCAGTATTTT. Its protein is CASSGTRTGDTQYF.

The chain recombines TRBV10-3 with TRBJ1-1; D uncertain. V was cut by 3 bases and J by 5 bases, with 7 bases left in between. The CDR3 sequence is 12 residues long. In germline, CDR1 is ENHRY, CDR2 SYGVKD. CDR3 in amino acids: CAISDPQTEAFF. CDR3 DNA sequence: TGTGCCATCAGTGACCCACAGACTGAAGCTTTCTTT.

This clone has a handful of counts. This chain joins TRBV19 and TRBJ1-1; possible D gene TRBD1, 5 bases. V lost 2 bases and J lost 0, with 13 bases in between. CDR1 and CDR2 (germline): LNHDA, SQIVND (reference sequence). The CDR3 totals 16 residues. The CDR3 spells CASSIKGSGMNTEAFF. CDR3 in DNA: TGTGCCAGTAGTATAAAGGGTTCAGGGATGAACACTGAAGCTTTCTTT.

The chain is built from TRBV7-6 and TRBJ2-3, with no clear D. The CDR3 covers 15 residues. The germline CDR1 and CDR2 sequences are SGHVS and FNYEAQ. Trimming left V 5 bases short and J 0 bases short, with 12 bases between. For the CDR3, the DNA is TGTGCCAGCAGCCCCCGATTTAGTAGCACAGATACGCAGTATTTT. Encoded protein: CASSPRFSSTDTQYF. The full variable domain, rest sourced from reference TRBV7-6 and TRBJ2-3, is GAGVSQSPRYKVTKRGQDVALRCDPISGHVSLYWYRQALGQGPEFLTYFNYEAQQDKSGLPNDRFSAERPEGSISTLTIQRTEQRDSAMYRCASSPRFSSTDTQYFGPGTRLTVL.

Note on this clone: Compared with germline, one end of the junction differs, possibly owing to a read error. V is TRBV3-1 (or the pseudogene TRBV3-2) and J is TRBJ2-7; D might be TRBD1 (5 bases). CDR3 size: 15 residues. The V gene's germline CDR1 is LGHDT and CDR2 YNNKEL (reference sequence). For the CDR3, the DNA is TGTGCCAGCAGCGAAGAGTTGAGCAGGGCAGGGGAGCAGTACTTC. This codes for CASSEELSRAGEQYF.

The gene calls are TRBV3-1 (or the pseudogene TRBV3-2) and TRBJ1-1; weak D call: TRBD1 (5 bases). The CDR3 is made up of 15 amino acids. Trimming pared 4 bases from V and 5 bases from J, leaving 17 bases between. The V gene's germline CDR1 is LGHDT and CDR2 YNNKEL (reference sequence). The CDR3 spells CASSPPQGRETEAFF. The CDR3 region has the DNA TGTGCCAGCAGCCCTCCGCAGGGCCGAGAAACTGAAGCTTTCTTT.

The CDR3 nucleotides are TGTGCCAGCAGCCTGGACAGGGGGAATCAGCCCCAGCATTTT. It yields the protein CASSLDRGNQPQHF. This chain joins TRBV5-4 and TRBJ1-5, with 10 bases fitting TRBD1. The CDR3 has 14 amino acids. The V and J ends lost 4 bases and 4 bases, in that order; junction bases with no gene match: 2. Germline V gene sequence: CDR1 SGHNT, CDR2 YYREEE (reference sequence).